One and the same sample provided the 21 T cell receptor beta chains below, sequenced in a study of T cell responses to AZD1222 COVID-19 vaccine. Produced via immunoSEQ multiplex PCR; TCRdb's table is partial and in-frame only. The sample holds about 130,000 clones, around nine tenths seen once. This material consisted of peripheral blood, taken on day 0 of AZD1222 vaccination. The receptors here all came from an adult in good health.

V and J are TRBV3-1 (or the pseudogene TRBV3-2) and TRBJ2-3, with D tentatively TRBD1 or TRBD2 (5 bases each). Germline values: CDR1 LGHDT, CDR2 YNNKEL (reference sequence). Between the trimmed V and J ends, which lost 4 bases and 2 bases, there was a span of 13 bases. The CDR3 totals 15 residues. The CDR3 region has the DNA TGTGCCAGCAGCCCACGGGACCCCCACACAGATACGCAGTATTTT. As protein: CASSPRDPHTDTQYF.

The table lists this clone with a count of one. CDR3 nucleotides: TGTGCCAGCTCACTACCGGGGGGCGATGAGCAGTTCTTC. This codes for CASSLPGGDEQFF. V is TRBV18 and J is TRBJ2-1; tentatively, D is TRBD2 (7 bases). Trimming removed 4 bases from V and 8 bases from J, with 12 bases in between. This CDR3 comprises 13 residues. Per germline, CDR1 KGHSH and CDR2 LQKENI. The full variable domain, its missing parts supplied by reference TRBV18 and TRBJ2-1, is NAGVMQNPRHLVRRRGQEARLRCSPMKGHSHVYWYRQLPEEGLKFMVYLQKENIIDESGMPKERFSAEFPKEGPSILRIQQVVRGDSAAYFCASSLPGGDEQFFGPGTRLTVL.

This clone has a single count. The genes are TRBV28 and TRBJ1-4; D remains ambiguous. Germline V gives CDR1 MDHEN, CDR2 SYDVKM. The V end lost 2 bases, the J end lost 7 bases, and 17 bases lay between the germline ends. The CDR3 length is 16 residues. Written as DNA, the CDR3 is TGTGCCAGCAGTTTAGATAGTCCTGTCAATGCTGAAAAACTGTTTTTT. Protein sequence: CASSLDSPVNAEKLFF.

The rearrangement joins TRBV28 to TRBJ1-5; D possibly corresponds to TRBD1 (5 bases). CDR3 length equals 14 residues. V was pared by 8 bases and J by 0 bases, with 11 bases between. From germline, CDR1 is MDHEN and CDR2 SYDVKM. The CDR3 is CASQGRYSNQPQHF. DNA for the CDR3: TGTGCCAGCCAGGGACGTTATAGCAATCAGCCCCAGCATTTT.

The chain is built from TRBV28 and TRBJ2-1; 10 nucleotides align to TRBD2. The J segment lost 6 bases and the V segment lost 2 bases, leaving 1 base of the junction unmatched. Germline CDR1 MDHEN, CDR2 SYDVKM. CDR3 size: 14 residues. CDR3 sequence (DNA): TGTGCCAGCAGTTTAGCTAGCGGGGGCAATGAGCAGTTCTTC. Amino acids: CASSLASGGNEQFF.

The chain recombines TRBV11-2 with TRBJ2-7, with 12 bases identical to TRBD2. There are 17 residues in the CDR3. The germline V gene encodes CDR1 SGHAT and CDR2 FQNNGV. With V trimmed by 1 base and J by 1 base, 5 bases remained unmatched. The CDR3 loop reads CASSLAPSGGVSYEQYF. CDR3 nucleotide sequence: TGTGCCAGCAGCTTAGCCCCTAGCGGGGGGGTTTCCTACGAGCAGTACTTC.

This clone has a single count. The DNA of the CDR3 is TGTGCCAGCAGCCCCTCGATAGGGGAGGGAGGTGAAAAACTGTTTTTT. It codes for CASSPSIGEGGEKLFF. The chain couples TRBV9 to TRBJ1-4; tentative D call: TRBD1 (5 bases). CDR1 is SGDLS and CDR2 is YYNGEE in the germline V gene. This CDR3 has 16 amino acids. Trimming stripped 4 bases from V and 7 bases from J, with 20 bases between.

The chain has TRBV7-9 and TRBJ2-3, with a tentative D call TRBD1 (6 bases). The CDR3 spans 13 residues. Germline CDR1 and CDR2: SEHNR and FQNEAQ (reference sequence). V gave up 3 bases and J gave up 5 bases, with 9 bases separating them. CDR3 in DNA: TGTGCCAGCAGCTTCCCCAGGGGAGATACGCAGTATTTT. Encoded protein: CASSFPRGDTQYF.

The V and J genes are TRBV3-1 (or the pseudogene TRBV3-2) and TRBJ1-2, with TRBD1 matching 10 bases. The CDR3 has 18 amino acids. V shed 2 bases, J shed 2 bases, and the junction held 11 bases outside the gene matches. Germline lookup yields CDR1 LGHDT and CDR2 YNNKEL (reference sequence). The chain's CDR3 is CASSQLTPAGQGNYGYTF. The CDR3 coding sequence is TGTGCCAGCAGCCAACTCACCCCCGCGGGACAGGGGAACTATGGCTACACCTTC.

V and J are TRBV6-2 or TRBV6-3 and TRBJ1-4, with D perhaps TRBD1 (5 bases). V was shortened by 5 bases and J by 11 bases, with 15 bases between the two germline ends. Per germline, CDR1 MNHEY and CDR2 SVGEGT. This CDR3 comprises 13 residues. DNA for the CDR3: TGTGCCAGCAGTCCCGGGACCCGAAGGAAACTGTTTTTT. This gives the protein CASSPGTRRKLFF.

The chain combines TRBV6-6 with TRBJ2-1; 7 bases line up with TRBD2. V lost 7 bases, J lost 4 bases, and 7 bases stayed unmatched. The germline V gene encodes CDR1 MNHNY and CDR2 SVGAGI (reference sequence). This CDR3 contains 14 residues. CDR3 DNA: TGTGCCAGCATTACTAGCGCCGCTTACAATGAGCAGTTCTTC. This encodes CASITSAAYNEQFF.

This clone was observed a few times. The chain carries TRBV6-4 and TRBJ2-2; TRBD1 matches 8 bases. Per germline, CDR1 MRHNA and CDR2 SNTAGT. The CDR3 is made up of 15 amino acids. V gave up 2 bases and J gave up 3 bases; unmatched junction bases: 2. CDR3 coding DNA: TGTGCCAGCAGTGACGTGACAGGGGACACCGGGGAGCTGTTTTTT. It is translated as CASSDVTGDTGELFF.

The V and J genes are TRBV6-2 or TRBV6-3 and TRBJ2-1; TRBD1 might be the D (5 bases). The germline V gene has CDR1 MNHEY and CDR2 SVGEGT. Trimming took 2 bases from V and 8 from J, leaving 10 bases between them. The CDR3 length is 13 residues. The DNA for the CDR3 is TGTGCCAGCAGTTACGGGGCAGCTCATGAGCAGTTCTTC. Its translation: CASSYGAAHEQFF.

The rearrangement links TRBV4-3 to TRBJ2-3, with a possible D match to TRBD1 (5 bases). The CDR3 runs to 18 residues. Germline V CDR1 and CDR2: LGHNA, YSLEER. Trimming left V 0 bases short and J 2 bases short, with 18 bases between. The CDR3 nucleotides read TGCGCCAGCAGCCAAGATTTATTAGGGGCCTGGCCCACAGATACGCAGTATTTT. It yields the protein CASSQDLLGAWPTDTQYF.

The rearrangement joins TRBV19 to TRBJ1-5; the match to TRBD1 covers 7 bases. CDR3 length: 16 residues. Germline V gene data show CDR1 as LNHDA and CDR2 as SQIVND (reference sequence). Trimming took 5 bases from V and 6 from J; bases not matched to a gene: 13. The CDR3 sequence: CASSQTNRGRSQPQHF. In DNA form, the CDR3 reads TGTGCCAGTAGTCAGACAAACAGGGGTAGGAGTCAGCCCCAGCATTTT.

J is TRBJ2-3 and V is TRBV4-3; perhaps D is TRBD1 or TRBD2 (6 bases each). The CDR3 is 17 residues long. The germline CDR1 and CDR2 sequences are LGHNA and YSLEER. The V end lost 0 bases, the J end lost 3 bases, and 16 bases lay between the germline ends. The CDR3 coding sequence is TGCGCCAGCAGCCAAGATCGAAGGGGGGCGTTAACAGATACGCAGTATTTT. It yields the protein CASSQDRRGALTDTQYF.

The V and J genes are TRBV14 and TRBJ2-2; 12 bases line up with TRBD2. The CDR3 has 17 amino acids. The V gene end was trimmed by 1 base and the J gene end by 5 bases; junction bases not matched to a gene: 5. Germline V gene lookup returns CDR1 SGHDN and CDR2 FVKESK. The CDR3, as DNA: TGTGCCAGCAGCCAAGGCCTAGCGGGGGGGCTTACCGGGGAGCTGTTTTTT. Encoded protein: CASSQGLAGGLTGELFF.

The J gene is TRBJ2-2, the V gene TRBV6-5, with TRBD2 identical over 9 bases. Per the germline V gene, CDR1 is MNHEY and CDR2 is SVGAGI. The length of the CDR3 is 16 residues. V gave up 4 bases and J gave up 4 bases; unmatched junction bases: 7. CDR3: CASSSERGAGTGELFF. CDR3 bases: TGTGCCAGCAGTTCCGAGCGGGGGGCAGGCACCGGGGAGCTGTTTTTT.

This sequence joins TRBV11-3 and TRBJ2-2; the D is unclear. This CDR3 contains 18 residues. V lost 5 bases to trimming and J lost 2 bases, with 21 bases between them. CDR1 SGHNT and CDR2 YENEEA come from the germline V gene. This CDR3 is CASSLPTASPFNTGELFF. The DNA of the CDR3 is TGTGCCAGCAGCCTTCCGACTGCATCTCCATTTAACACCGGGGAGCTGTTTTTT.

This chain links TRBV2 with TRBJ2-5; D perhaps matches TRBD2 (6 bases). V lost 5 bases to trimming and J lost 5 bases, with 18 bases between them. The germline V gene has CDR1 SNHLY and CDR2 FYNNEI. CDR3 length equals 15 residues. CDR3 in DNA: TGTGCCAGCAGTCTGGGGCTGACTAGGGTGGAGACCCAGTACTTC. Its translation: CASSLGLTRVETQYF.

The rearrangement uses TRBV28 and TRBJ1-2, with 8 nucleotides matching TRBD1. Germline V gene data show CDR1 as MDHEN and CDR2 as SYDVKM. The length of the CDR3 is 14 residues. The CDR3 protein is CSIGPGGSYYGYTF. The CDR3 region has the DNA TGTTCCATCGGGCCAGGGGGCTCTTACTATGGCTACACCTTC.